This TCR beta chain was recorded in a study of T cell responses to AZD1222 COVID-19 vaccine. Using immunoSEQ multiplex PCR, the repertoire was profiled, and TCRdb retains in-frame clones only, with some absent. The sample consists of 150,000 to 200,000 clones, approximately 93% of them appearing once. Points on this clone: Its target is unknown.

V dropped 3 bases and J dropped 1; count of bases not matched to a gene: 6. Looked up from germline, CDR1 is SGHRS and CDR2 is YFSETQ. There are 16 residues in the CDR3. The study's findings and limits: Spike-wide coverage was observed for vaccine-associated CD4 TCRs, with dominant responses at 160-218 and 743-854.

The analysis combined second doses at about 4 or about 12 weeks. The specimen was peripheral blood, collected 28 days after the second AZD1222 dose. The chain is built from TRBV5-1 and TRBJ1-5; 8 bases align to TRBD1. This TCR was recovered from an adult who received the AZD1222 COVID-19 vaccine. The CDR3 DNA reads TGCGCCAGCAGCTCAGGGACAGGTTTGAGCAATCAGCCCCAGCATTTT. As protein: CASSSGTGLSNQPQHF.